This is a list of T cell receptor beta chains from one sample in a study of blood T cell repertoires in COVID-19. Sequencing used immunoSEQ multiplex PCR; TCRdb keeps in-frame clones, though not all of them. The table has approximately 89,000 clones, 70% to 80% seen once; the top ten hold almost 50%. Sample: peripheral blood. The receptors were sampled from a human donor in a cohort sampled during active COVID-19. Each CDR3 is given without its conserved first and last residue.

v_call	j_call	cdr3_aa
TRBV4-2	TRBJ2-1	ASSQAGTGSYNEQF
TRBV2	TRBJ2-7	ASSESSGIGEQY
TRBV30	TRBJ2-3	AWKIVREVEDTQY
TRBV7-9	TRBJ2-7	ASSPFGPNEQY
TRBV28	TRBJ2-5	ASSLRETQY
TRBV18	TRBJ1-1	ASSPSGAIQMNTEAF
TRBV7-6	TRBJ2-7	ASSTDSEQY
TRBV12-1	TRBJ2-3	ASSPRTSGSYSTDTQY
TRBV5-1	TRBJ1-1	ASTRDSHTEAF
TRBV5-6	TRBJ1-2	ASSLVGTQDGYT
TRBV6-2/TRBV6-3	TRBJ1-1	ASSLYDGRARNTEAF
TRBV7-9	TRBJ2-2	ASSAEGQEHRGAV
TRBV4-3	TRBJ1-5	ASSLTSGLGQPQH
TRBV19	TRBJ2-6	ASSMRSVGANVLT
TRBV9	TRBJ2-7	ASSVGALAAYEQY
TRBV5-8	TRBJ1-2	ASSLGQGPVYGYT
TRBV3-1/TRBV3-2	TRBJ1-1	ASSQGRGRTEAF
TRBV6-2/TRBV6-3	TRBJ2-4	ASSRPGLAGVGAKNIQY
TRBV7-3	TRBJ1-2	ASPGTGGANYGYT
TRBV11-3	TRBJ2-1	ASSLGSSYNEQF
TRBV7-2	TRBJ2-4	ASSLPRGLNIQY
TRBV18	TRBJ2-7	ASSPAGATYEQY
TRBV20-1	TRBJ2-1	SATVSKEQF
TRBV4-2	TRBJ2-3	ASSQGGDTQY
TRBV28	TRBJ2-3	ASSVQVRADTQY
TRBV11-3	TRBJ1-1	ASSLDDKNTEAF
TRBV5-5	TRBJ2-3	ASSLEERRAPTDTQY
TRBV28	TRBJ1-2	ASRTGTGQNYGYT
TRBV14	TRBJ2-5	ASSQWDRGLRLAGVLRGETQY
TRBV30	TRBJ1-2	AWSAAGRPYGYT
TRBV3-1/TRBV3-2	TRBJ2-7	ASSHGLASYEQY
TRBV21-1	TRBJ2-7	ASSKKDRAISYEQY
TRBV28	TRBJ1-4	ATTVTGQPTNEKLF
TRBV15	TRBJ1-4	ATKPGGATNEKLF
TRBV7-9	TRBJ2-4	ASSLDLNLASDIQY
TRBV27	TRBJ2-1	ASTEGLRYNEQF
TRBV11-3	TRBJ2-2	ASSFGVDSGELF
TRBV28	TRBJ1-4	ASSGQVNEKLF
TRBV24-1	TRBJ2-7	ATSDLWDSEDEQY
TRBV2	TRBJ2-3	ATSTGGLTDTQY
TRBV29-1	TRBJ1-2	SVGGHVGGYT
TRBV19	TRBJ2-4	ASSIGGLAGVYIQY
TRBV5-5	TRBJ2-1	ASSGGDILYNEQF
TRBV27	TRBJ2-7	ASSFGTGVGEQY
TRBV10-3	TRBJ2-7	AISESGGRPSYEQY
TRBV4-3	TRBJ2-1	ASSHSDRGREF